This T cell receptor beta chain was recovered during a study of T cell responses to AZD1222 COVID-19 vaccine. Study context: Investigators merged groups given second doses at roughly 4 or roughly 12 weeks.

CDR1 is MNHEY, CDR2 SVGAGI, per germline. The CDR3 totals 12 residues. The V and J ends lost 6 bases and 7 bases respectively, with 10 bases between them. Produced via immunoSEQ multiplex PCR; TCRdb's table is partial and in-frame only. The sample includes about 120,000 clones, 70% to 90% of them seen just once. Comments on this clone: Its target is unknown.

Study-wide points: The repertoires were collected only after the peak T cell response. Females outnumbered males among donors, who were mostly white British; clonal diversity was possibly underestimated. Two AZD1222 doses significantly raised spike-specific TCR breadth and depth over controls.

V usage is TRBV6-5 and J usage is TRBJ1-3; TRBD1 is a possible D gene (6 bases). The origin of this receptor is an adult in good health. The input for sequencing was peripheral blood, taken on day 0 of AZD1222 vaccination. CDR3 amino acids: CASSRGGNTIYF. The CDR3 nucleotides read TGTGCCAGCAGCCGAGGGGGGAACACCATATATTTT.